A selection of T cell receptor beta chains follows, all from one sample in a study of shared clonotypes between healthy human individuals. Sequencing was performed with immunoSEQ multiplex PCR; in TCRdb, only in-frame clones are kept and a portion is missing. The sample holds some 2,500,000 clones, approximately 90% seen once. Sequences were obtained from naive CD4+ T cells from PBMCs. These receptors originate from a man younger than 35 in good health. Some clones in this sample may be carry-over from other donors' samples. Both conserved end residues are part of each CDR3. Fields, in order: clone size, V gene, D gene, J gene, CDR3 length, CDR3 DNA, CDR3 protein. The D gene is left open where the match is weak. Clone size, where shown, is once, few, many, or a class for clones that have expanded.

clone size: few
V gene: TRBV5-4
D gene: -
J gene: TRBJ1-2
CDR3 length: 14
CDR3 DNA: TGTGCCAGCAGCTTGGTGGGGCAGGGTTATGGCTACACCTTC
CDR3 protein: CASSLVGQGYGYTF

clone size: -
V gene: TRBV7-2
D gene: -
J gene: TRBJ1-3
CDR3 length: 15
CDR3 DNA: TGTGCCAGCAGCTTAGCTCGGGACTCTGGAAACACCATATATTTT
CDR3 protein: CASSLARDSGNTIYF

clone size: -
V gene: TRBV15
D gene: -
J gene: TRBJ2-1
CDR3 length: 14
CDR3 DNA: TGTGCCACCAGCAGAGTAAAAAGGGGGAATGAGCAGTTCTTC
CDR3 protein: CATSRVKRGNEQFF

clone size: -
V gene: TRBV10-2
D gene: -
J gene: TRBJ1-1
CDR3 length: 17
CDR3 DNA: TGCGCCAGCAGTGAGTCGACTCCTCTGGGAATGAACACTGAAGCTTTCTTT
CDR3 protein: CASSESTPLGMNTEAFF

clone size: -
V gene: TRBV6-6
D gene: -
J gene: TRBJ2-7
CDR3 length: 12
CDR3 DNA: TGTGCCAGCAGTCAATCCGGGTACGAGCAGTACTTC
CDR3 protein: CASSQSGYEQYF

clone size: -
V gene: TRBV28
D gene: TRBD1
J gene: TRBJ1-2
CDR3 length: 13
CDR3 DNA: TGTGCCAGCAGCCCCGACAGGGCTGGTGGCTACACCTTC
CDR3 protein: CASSPDRAGGYTF

clone size: -
V gene: TRBV10-3
D gene: -
J gene: TRBJ1-2
CDR3 length: 17
CDR3 DNA: TGTGCCATCAGTGAGGGACTTAGAACGCAGGAGTACTATGGCTACACCTTC
CDR3 protein: CAISEGLRTQEYYGYTF

clone size: -
V gene: TRBV9
D gene: -
J gene: TRBJ1-1
CDR3 length: 15
CDR3 DNA: TGTGCCAGCAGCGTAGCGGCAGGGCCATACACTGAAGCTTTCTTT
CDR3 protein: CASSVAAGPYTEAFF

clone size: -
V gene: TRBV5-1
D gene: -
J gene: TRBJ1-1
CDR3 length: 14
CDR3 DNA: TGCGCCAGCAGCTCGGAACAGGGAAGGACTGAAGCTTTCTTT
CDR3 protein: CASSSEQGRTEAFF

clone size: -
V gene: TRBV27
D gene: -
J gene: TRBJ2-2
CDR3 length: 15
CDR3 DNA: TGTGCCGTTACCGCAGGGTTTTGGGGGACCGGGGAGCTGTTTTTT
CDR3 protein: CAVTAGFWGTGELFF

clone size: -
V gene: TRBV19
D gene: -
J gene: TRBJ1-1
CDR3 length: 16
CDR3 DNA: TGTGCCAGTAGTATCGTCCGGGACCTAGCCAACACTGAAGCTTTCTTT
CDR3 protein: CASSIVRDLANTEAFF

clone size: -
V gene: TRBV12-5
D gene: TRBD2
J gene: TRBJ2-2
CDR3 length: 16
CDR3 DNA: TGTGCTAGTGGTTCCCCGGGAGGGAGGGCCGGCGGGGAGCTGTTTTTT
CDR3 protein: CASGSPGGRAGGELFF

clone size: once
V gene: TRBV4-1
D gene: -
J gene: TRBJ2-1
CDR3 length: 16
CDR3 DNA: TGCGCCAGCAGCCAAAGCAGGACAGACCGCTGGGGGGGGCAGTTCTTC
CDR3 protein: CASSQSRTDRWGGQFF

clone size: -
V gene: TRBV29-1
D gene: -
J gene: TRBJ2-7
CDR3 length: 17
CDR3 DNA: TGCAGCGTTGAAGATCGCCCCGGCGGGGGCGGTTTCTACGAGCAGTACTTC
CDR3 protein: CSVEDRPGGGGFYEQYF